The clone carrying this T cell receptor beta chain was counted only a few times. Its antigen remains unknown. Treatment here: approximately 9-day PBMC culture with coronavirus spike peptide pools or control peptides (ViraFEST assay). The ViraFEST method relied on peptide pools to expand antigen-specific T cells, followed by TCR sequencing. PBMC cultures, at approximately 2 million cells per well, received about 9.5 IU/ml IL-2 and approximately 10 ug/ml peptide pools. Germline V gene sequence: CDR1 MNHNS, CDR2 SASEGT. After removal of 5 bases from V and 4 bases from J, the junction contained 8 bases not matched to a gene. CDR3 length: 17 amino acids. This sample is part of a study of vaccination and CD4 T cells after COVID-19. Cultured CD4+ T cell DNA was sequenced using the Oncomine TCR Beta short-read assay. TCRdb passed the PCR reads through MiXCR, listing each CDR3 protein once. Altogether fewer than 12,000 distinct CDR3 sequences are present, around 20% being singletons, with the ten largest covering roughly an eighth.

This clonotype originated in a human donor who had recovered from COVID-19. The chain couples TRBV6-1 to TRBJ2-6; 10 nucleotides align to TRBD1. The material was CD4+ T cells from blood, cultured in vitro, obtained after SARS-CoV-2 vaccination. The CDR3: CASSPGTGAKGANVLTF. The CDR3 nucleotides are TGTGCCAGCAGTCCGGGGACAGGGGCTAAAGGGGCCAACGTCCTGACTTTC.